The 17 T cell receptor beta chains given below trace back to one sample, sequenced in a study of T cell responses to AZD1222 COVID-19 vaccine (dated by TCRdb to the early 2020s). The library was produced with the immunoSEQ multiplex PCR assay. TCRdb re-hosts the immuneACCESS table, in-frame sequences only. Its copies lack some clones; in the studies checked, an unresolved V gene accounts for under half of them, and the cause for the rest is not known. The sample data list about 120,000 clones, and about four fifths of these were observed just once. Of the sample, 4.6% falls within the top ten clones. Taken with the paper, the label for time point translates to: baseline before first vaccination. The source was peripheral blood, collected on day 0 of AZD1222 vaccination. The receptor source for this set is an adult in good health.

In its sample, this clone was seen once. The DNA for the CDR3 is TGTGCCAGCAGTATTAGGGGAGATAGCAATCAGCCCCAGCATTTT. It translates to CASSIRGDSNQPQHF. J is TRBJ1-5 and V is TRBV27, with D possibly being TRBD1 (5 bases). The CDR3 is 15 residues long. The V end lost 5 bases, the J end lost 0 bases, and 11 bases lay between the germline ends. Germline V gene data show CDR1 as MNHEY and CDR2 as SMNVEV (reference sequence).

In its sample, this clone was seen once. The chain joins TRBV7-9 to TRBJ2-7; TRBD1 aligns across 11 bases. CDR3 length: 15 amino acids. Germline CDR1 and CDR2: SEHNR and FQNEAQ (reference sequence). Losses at the gene ends were 5 bases for V and 6 bases for J; bases not matched to a gene: 9. The CDR3 nucleotides read TGTGCCAGCAGCCTTACCGGGACAGGGGGTCCCGAGCAGTACTTC. The encoded protein is CASSLTGTGGPEQYF.

This chain connects TRBV19 to TRBJ1-5; TRBD1 agrees at 8 bases. The V segment lost 5 bases and the J segment 6 bases; nucleotides outside the gene matches: 3. The CDR3 is 13 residues long. Germline loops: CDR1 LNHDA, CDR2 SQIVND (reference sequence). The CDR3 loop reads CASSVTGVQPQHF. CDR3 in DNA: TGTGCCAGTAGTGTGACAGGGGTTCAGCCCCAGCATTTT.

The J gene is TRBJ2-1, the V gene TRBV12-3 or TRBV12-4; D perhaps matches TRBD2 (7 bases). The CDR3 is 12 residues long. Trimming cost V 8 bases and J 8 bases, with 13 bases left between them. The CDR3, as DNA: TGTGCCAGCCTGGGGGGGGGCGATGAGCAGTTCTTC. Its protein is CASLGGGDEQFF.

This clone has a single count. V and J are TRBV7-2 and TRBJ1-1; D possibly corresponds to TRBD1 (5 bases). V dropped 6 bases and J dropped 3 bases, with 11 bases sitting between them. CDR1 and CDR2 (germline): SGHTA, FQGNSA. This CDR3 comprises 13 residues. The DNA of the CDR3 is TGTGCCAGCAGACCTCAGGGTTACACTGAAGCTTTCTTT. It encodes CASRPQGYTEAFF.

A few counts support this clone. The V and J genes are TRBV18 and TRBJ1-5; D is undetermined. Germline lookup yields CDR1 KGHSH and CDR2 LQKENI. The CDR3 totals 14 residues. Deletions cut 1 base from V and 8 bases from J, with 12 bases between. CDR3 in amino acids: CASSPQLGLEPQHF. In nucleotides, the CDR3 is TGTGCCAGCTCACCACAACTAGGGCTGGAGCCCCAGCATTTT.

The chain links TRBV6-2 or TRBV6-3 to TRBJ1-2; D is unresolved. The V and J ends lost 3 bases and 5 bases respectively, with 19 bases between them. In germline, CDR1 is MNHEY, CDR2 SVGEGT. The CDR3 covers 16 residues. This CDR3 is CASSYVDVGLWYGYTF. The CDR3 nucleotides are TGTGCCAGCAGTTATGTCGACGTTGGTTTATGGTATGGCTACACCTTC.

The chain is built from TRBV13 and TRBJ1-2, with a weak D call TRBD1 (5 bases). There are 16 residues in the CDR3. Between the trimmed V and J ends, which lost 5 bases and 4 bases, there was a span of 20 bases. CDR1 is PRHDT, CDR2 FYEKMQ, per germline (reference sequence). This CDR3 is CASSRGSVEVFYGYTF. As DNA, the CDR3 is TGTGCCAGCAGCCGGGGGTCGGTGGAAGTATTCTATGGCTACACCTTC.

The rearrangement links TRBV11-1 to TRBJ2-7; D call uncertain. The germline V gene has CDR1 SGHAT and CDR2 FQDESV (reference sequence). V was trimmed by 5 bases and J by 7 bases, leaving 9 bases between them. The CDR3 consists of 11 residues. The CDR3 is CASSDIREQYF. As DNA, the CDR3 is TGTGCCAGCAGCGATATACGGGAGCAGTACTTC.

This chain joins TRBV19 and TRBJ2-2; D may match TRBD1 or TRBD2 (5 bases each). The germline gives CDR1 LNHDA, CDR2 SQIVND (reference sequence). V was trimmed by 2 bases and J by 3 bases, leaving 19 bases between them. This CDR3 is built from 18 residues. CDR3 coding DNA: TGTGCCAGTAGTATAAACCGTTTTGGGGGACGGGACACCGGGGAGCTGTTTTTT. Its protein is CASSINRFGGRDTGELFF.

The CDR3 region is CASSPGLAWGEQFF. As DNA, the CDR3 is TGTGCCAGCAGCCCGGGACTAGCTTGGGGTGAGCAGTTCTTC. The genes are TRBV7-2 and TRBJ2-1; the match to TRBD2 covers 9 bases. The CDR3 is 14 amino acids. Germline trimming cut 5 bases from V and 9 bases from J; bases unmatched to any gene: 8. The germline gives CDR1 SGHTA, CDR2 FQGNSA.

The chain employs TRBV7-8 and TRBJ1-1; 8 nucleotides line up with TRBD1. This CDR3 comprises 18 residues. Trimming at V came to 4 bases and at J to 0 bases, leaving 13 bases not matched to a gene. Germline CDR1 reads SGHVS; CDR2 reads FQNEAQ. The CDR3 DNA reads TGTGCCAGCAGCTCCCCCGTGGCAGGGGGCCTCTTGAACACTGAAGCTTTCTTT. This sequence encodes CASSSPVAGGLLNTEAFF.

J is TRBJ2-5 and V is TRBV7-9; perhaps TRBD2 as D (6 bases). V lost 4 bases, J lost 5 bases, and 29 bases lay in between. In germline, CDR1 is SEHNR, CDR2 FQNEAQ (reference sequence). The CDR3 extends over 19 amino acids. The CDR3 region has the DNA TGTGCCAGCAGCTCCCTTGGGGGGACTGTAAAAAACGCAGGGGAGACCCAGTACTTC. Encoded protein: CASSSLGGTVKNAGETQYF.

This chain joins TRBV5-5 and TRBJ2-5; 12 bases line up with TRBD2. V shed 0 bases and J 0 bases; nucleotides not matched to a gene: 12. The length of the CDR3 is 20 residues. Germline CDR1 is SGHKS and CDR2 is YYEKEE (reference sequence). The CDR3 loop is CASSLARLAGGLRHQETQYF. The CDR3 DNA sequence: TGTGCCAGCAGCTTGGCCCGGCTAGCGGGGGGGCTCAGGCACCAAGAGACCCAGTACTTC.

The rearrangement links TRBV7-9 to TRBJ2-7; 9 nucleotides match TRBD2. J lost 4 bases, V lost 6 bases, and 13 bases had no gene match. The germline gives CDR1 SEHNR, CDR2 FQNEAQ (reference sequence). The CDR3 covers 16 residues. Here the CDR3 DNA reads TGTGCCAGCAGTTTTATTGTGGCGGGGGGGCGGTACGAGCAGTACTTC. Residues: CASSFIVAGGRYEQYF.

The chain carries TRBV7-2 and TRBJ1-2; D is perhaps TRBD1 (5 bases). This CDR3 is 15 amino acids long. V dropped 5 bases and J dropped 8 bases, with 21 bases sitting between them. Germline loops: CDR1 SGHTA, CDR2 FQGNSA. CDR3 sequence reads: CASSPRALTARGYTF. The CDR3, as DNA: TGTGCCAGCAGCCCCCGAGCCTTGACAGCTCGGGGCTACACCTTC.

This clone was seen only once. V usage is TRBV29-1 and J usage is TRBJ1-1; TRBD1 aligns across 8 bases. V dropped 5 bases and J dropped 7; count of bases not matched to a gene: 12. The CDR3 loop spans 14 amino acids. Germline CDR1 reads SQVTM; CDR2 reads ANQGSEA. Here the CDR3 DNA reads TGCAGCGTTCGGACCGGGACAGGAAAGAATGAAGCTTTCTTT. Translated: CSVRTGTGKNEAFF.